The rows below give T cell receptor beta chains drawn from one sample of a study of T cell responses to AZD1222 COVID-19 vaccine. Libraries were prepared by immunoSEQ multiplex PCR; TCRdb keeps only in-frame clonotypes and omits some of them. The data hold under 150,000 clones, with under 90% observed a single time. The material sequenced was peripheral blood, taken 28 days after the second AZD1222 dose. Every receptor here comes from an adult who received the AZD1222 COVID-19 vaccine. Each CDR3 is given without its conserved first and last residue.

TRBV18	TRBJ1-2	ASSQIETGAVGTNYGYT
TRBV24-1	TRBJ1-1	ATNRQGDTEAF
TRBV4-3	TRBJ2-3	ASSQDSGTGGDTQY
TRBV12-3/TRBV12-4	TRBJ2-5	ASADIWRETQY
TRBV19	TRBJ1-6	ASSTTGANSPLH
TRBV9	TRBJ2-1	ASSVGLDSYNEQF
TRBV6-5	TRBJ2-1	ASSRTGPSYNEQF
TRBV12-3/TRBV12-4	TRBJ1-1	ASSGHPGTEAF
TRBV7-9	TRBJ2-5	ASSLSWGTETQY
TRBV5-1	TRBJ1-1	ASSSQQNTEAF
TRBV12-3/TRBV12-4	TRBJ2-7	ASSGGPGREQY
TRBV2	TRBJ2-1	ASSALKRNEQF
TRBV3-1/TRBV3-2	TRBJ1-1	ASSLGTGVRTEAF
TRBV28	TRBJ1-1	ASSYSLNTEAF
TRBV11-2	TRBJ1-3	ASSLTVGVGNTIY
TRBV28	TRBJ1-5	ASSLGGSNQPQH
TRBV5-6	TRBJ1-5	ASSLGLTGTPNQPQH
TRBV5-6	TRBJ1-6	ASNNNRVARSPLH
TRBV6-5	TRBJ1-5	ASSYGRGLGQPQH
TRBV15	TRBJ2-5	ATSRDRKETQY
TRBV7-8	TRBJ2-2	ASSPKTSGMLTNTGELF
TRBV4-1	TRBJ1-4	ASSQVPGQNEKLF
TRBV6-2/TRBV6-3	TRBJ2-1	ASSAAGRSYNEQF
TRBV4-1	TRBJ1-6	ASSQWTGGNSPLH
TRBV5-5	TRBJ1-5	ASSPGQGPVGQH
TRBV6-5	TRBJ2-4	ASSMTGSKNIQY
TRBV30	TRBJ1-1	AWSGWTSGSEAF
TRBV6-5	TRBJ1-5	ASTPRIDSNQPQH
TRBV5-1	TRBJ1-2	ASSPRGTGSNYGYT
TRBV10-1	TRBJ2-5	ASAQGGAGETQY
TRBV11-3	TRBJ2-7	ASSPTGGGEQY
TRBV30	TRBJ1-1	AWVIQGGTEAF
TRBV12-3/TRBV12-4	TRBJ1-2	ASSQGYGYT
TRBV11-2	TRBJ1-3	ASRPDRAVVGNTIY
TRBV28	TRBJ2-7	ASRGGPGRNEQY
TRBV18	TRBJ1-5	ASSRDRGRDQPQH
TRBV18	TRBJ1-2	ASSPPVQDYGYT
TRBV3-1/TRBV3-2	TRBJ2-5	ASSQDLKQETQY
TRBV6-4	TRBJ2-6	ARLESPPVTGANVLT
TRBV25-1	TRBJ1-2	ASNGGVGGYT
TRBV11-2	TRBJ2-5	ASSSGTGVQETQY
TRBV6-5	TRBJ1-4	ASSRTGEIREKLF
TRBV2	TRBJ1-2	ASSEALLPGGYGYT
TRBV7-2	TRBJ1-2	ASTSPTHGYT
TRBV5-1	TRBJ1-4	ASSLGLGLTGGVEKLF